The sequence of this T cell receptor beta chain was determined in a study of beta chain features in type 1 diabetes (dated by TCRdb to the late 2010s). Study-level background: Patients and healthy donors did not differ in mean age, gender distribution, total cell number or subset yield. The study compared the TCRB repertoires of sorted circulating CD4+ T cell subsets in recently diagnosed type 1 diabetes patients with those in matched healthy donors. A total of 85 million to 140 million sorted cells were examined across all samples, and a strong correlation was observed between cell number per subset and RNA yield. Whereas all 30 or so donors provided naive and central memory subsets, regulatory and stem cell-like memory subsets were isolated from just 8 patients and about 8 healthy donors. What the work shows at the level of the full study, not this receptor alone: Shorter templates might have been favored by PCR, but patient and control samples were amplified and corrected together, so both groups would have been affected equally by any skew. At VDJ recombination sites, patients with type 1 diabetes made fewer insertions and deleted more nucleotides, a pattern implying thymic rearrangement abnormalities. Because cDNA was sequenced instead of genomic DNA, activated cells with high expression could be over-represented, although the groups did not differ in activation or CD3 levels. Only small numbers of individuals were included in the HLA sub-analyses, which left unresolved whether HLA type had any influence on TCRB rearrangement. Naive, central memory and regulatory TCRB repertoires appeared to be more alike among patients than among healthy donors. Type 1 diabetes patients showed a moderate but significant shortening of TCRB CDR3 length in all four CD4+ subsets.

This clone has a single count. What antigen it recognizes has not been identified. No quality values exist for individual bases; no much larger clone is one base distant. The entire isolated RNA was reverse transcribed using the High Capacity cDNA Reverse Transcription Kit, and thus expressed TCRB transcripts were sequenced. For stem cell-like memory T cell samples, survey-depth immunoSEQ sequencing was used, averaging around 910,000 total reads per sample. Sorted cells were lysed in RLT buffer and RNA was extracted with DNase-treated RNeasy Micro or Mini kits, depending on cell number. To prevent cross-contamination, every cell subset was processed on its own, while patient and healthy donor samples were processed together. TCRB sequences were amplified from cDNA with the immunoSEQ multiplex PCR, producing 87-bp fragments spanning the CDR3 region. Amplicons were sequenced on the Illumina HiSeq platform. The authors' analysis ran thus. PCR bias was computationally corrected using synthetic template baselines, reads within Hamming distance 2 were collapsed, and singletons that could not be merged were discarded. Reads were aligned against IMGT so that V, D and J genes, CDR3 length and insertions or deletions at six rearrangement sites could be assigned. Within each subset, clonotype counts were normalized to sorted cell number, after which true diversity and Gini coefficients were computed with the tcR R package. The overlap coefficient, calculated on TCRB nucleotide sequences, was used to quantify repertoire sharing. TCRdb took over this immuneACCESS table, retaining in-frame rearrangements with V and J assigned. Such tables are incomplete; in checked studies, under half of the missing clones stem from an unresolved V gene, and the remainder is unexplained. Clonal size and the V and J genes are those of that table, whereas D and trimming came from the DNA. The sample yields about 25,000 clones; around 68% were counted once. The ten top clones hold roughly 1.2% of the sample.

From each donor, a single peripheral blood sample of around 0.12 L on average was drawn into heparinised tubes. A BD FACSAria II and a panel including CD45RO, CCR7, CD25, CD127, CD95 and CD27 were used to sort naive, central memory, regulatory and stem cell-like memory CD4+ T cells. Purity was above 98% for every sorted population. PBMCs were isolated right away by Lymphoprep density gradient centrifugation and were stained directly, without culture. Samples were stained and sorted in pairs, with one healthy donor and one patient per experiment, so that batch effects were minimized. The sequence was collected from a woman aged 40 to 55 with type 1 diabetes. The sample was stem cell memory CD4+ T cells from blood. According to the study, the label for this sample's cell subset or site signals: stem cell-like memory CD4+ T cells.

For the CDR3, the sequence is CASSLEPGHNTGELFF. In nucleotides, the sequence is TGTGCCAGCAGCTTAGAACCAGGACATAACACCGGGGAGCTGTTTTTT. This sequence uses TRBV7-6 and TRBJ2-2; the D segment could be TRBD1, given 5 matching bases. The V and J ends are trimmed by 1 base and 2 bases, leaving 11 bases between them. CDR1 and CDR2, looked up from the germline V gene, are SGHVS and FNYEAQ. The CDR3 measures 16 amino acids from cysteine to phenylalanine. The retained sequence is limited to the CDR3, 48 bases, with the frame set at the first base. Extended through the reference TRBV7-6 and TRBJ2-2 proteins, this CDR3 yields the full variable domain: GAGVSQSPRYKVTKRGQDVALRCDPISGHVSLYWYRQALGQGPEFLTYFNYEAQQDKSGLPNDRFSAERPEGSISTLTIQRTEQRDSAMYRCASSLEPGHNTGELFFGEGSRLTVL.